This TCR beta chain was observed in a study of blood T cells in healthy people across ages. A second PCR, run for about 6 to 11 cycles, used a sample-barcoded 5' primer plus a J-beta primer mix. TCRdb passed the 5' RACE reads through MiXCR, listing each CDR3 protein once. Counted here are 800,000 to 950,000 distinct CDR3 sequences, 29% occurring once; the ten biggest clones make up roughly 10%. CDR1 LGHNA and CDR2 YNFKEQ come from the germline V gene. The CDR3 contains 13 residues. These same records also appear under a second study, on T cells of mothers and their children. That publication notes: Samples came from a few healthy Caucasian mothers and their six children. When the second PCR was run, its M1S primer added sample barcodes and 2-4 random nucleotides.

Sequenced: blood. This receptor was identified in a woman aged 40 to 55 in good health. The gene calls are TRBV4-2 and TRBJ2-7; unclear D gene. Gene TRBJ2-5 matches the end of the DNA better, so the J call may be wrong. Written as DNA, the CDR3 is TGTGCCAGCAGCCAAGTTGTGCTCGAGACCCAGTACTTC. Translation gives CASSQVVLETQYF.